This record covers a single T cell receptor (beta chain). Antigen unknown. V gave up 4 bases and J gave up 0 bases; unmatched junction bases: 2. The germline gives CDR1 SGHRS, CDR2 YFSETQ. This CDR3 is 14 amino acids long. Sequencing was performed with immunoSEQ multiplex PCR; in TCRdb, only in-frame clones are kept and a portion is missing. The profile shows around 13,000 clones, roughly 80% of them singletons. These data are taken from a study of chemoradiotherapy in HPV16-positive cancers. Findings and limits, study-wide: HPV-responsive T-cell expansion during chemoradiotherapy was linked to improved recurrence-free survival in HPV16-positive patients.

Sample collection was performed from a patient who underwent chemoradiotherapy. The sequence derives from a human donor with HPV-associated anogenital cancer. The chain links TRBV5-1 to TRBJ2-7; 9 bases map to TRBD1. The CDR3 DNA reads TGCGCCAGCAGCGTGACAGGGGGCTCCTACGAGCAGTACTTC. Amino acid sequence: CASSVTGGSYEQYF.